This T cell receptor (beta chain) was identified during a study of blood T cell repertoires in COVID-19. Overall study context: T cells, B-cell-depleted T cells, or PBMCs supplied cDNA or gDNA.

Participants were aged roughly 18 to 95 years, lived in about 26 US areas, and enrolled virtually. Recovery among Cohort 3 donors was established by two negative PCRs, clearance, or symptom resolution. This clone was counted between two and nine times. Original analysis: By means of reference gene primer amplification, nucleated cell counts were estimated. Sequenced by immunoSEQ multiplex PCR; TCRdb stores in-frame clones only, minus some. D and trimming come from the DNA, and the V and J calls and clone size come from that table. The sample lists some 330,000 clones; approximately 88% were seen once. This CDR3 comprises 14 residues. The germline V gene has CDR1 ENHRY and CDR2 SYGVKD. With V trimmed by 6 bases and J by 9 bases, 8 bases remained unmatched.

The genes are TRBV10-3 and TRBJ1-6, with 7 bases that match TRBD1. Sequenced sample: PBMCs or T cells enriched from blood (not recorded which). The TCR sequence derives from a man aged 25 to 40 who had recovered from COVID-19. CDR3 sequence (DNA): TGTGCCATCAGAGAAGACAGGGATGGTTCACCCCTCCACTTT. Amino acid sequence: CAIREDRDGSPLHF.